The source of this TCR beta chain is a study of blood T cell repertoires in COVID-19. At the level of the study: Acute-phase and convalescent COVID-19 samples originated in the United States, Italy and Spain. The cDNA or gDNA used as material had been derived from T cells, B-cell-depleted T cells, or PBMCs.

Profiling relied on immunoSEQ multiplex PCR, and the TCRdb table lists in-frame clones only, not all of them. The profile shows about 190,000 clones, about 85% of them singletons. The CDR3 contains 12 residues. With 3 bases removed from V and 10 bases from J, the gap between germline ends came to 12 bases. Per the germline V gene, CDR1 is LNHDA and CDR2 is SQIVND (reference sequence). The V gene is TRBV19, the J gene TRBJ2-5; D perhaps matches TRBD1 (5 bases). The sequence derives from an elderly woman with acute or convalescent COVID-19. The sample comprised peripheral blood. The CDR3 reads CASSIGQSNQYF. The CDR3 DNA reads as TGTGCCAGTAGTATCGGACAATCTAACCAGTACTTC.